The present T cell receptor beta chain was sequenced within a study of blood T cells in healthy people across ages. General study findings and limits: TCR beta diversity, measured per million T cells, fell in a roughly linear way with age.

Alongside a J-beta primer mix, a sample-barcoded 5' primer served in a second PCR lasting roughly 6 to 11 cycles. Every cDNA was tagged by a template-switch adaptor with 12 random nucleotides. One entry per CDR3 protein results from TCRdb running MiXCR on the 5' RACE reads. This sample yields 1.2 million to 1.5 million distinct CDR3 sequences, of which 40% to 50% are seen a single time; less than 8% belongs to the top ten. Germline CDR1 is DFQATT and CDR2 is SNEGSKA (reference sequence). The V and J ends lost 1 base and 4 bases respectively, with 13 bases between them. This CDR3 is built from 14 residues. About this clonotype itself: Antigen specificity is unknown.

PBMCs, at least 6 million per sample, were isolated. This clonotype was sampled from a young woman in good health. The sample was blood. This chain joins TRBV20-1 and TRBJ1-2; TRBD1 is a possible D gene (5 bases). CDR3 in amino acids: CSARAPGRAYGYTF. CDR3 in DNA: TGCAGTGCTAGAGCCCCAGGGAGGGCCTATGGCTACACCTTC.